One and the same sample provided the 22 T cell receptor beta chains below, sequenced in a study of radiotherapy plus CTLA-4 blockade in lung cancer. Profiling relied on immunoSEQ multiplex PCR, and the TCRdb table lists in-frame clones only, not all of them. The table includes roughly 93,000 clones, 82% detected once. Sequenced here: peripheral blood, sampled from a patient treated with radiotherapy plus ipilimumab. The receptor set was obtained from a human donor with non-small cell lung cancer who had a partial response to radiotherapy plus ipilimumab.

This clone appeared a few times. The rearrangement joins TRBV7-2 to TRBJ2-7, with 7 nucleotides matching TRBD2. Germline V CDR1 and CDR2: SGHTA, FQGNSA. The CDR3 covers 16 residues. The ends lost 5 bases at V and 0 bases at J; junction bases unmatched: 10. The CDR3 region has the DNA TGTGCCAGCAGCGCCGGTACTAGCGCCTTCTCCTACGAGCAGTACTTC. Its protein is CASSAGTSAFSYEQYF.

The chain has TRBV5-1 and TRBJ2-7, with D tentatively TRBD1 (6 bases). CDR3 length: 17 residues. Germline assignment: CDR1 SGHRS and CDR2 YFSETQ. V was pared by 4 bases and J by 2 bases, with 22 bases between. The CDR3 loop reads CASSPQPLTGVTYEQYF. The CDR3 bases are TGCGCCAGCAGCCCCCAACCCCTGACAGGAGTCACCTACGAGCAGTACTTC.

The CDR3 DNA reads as TGTGCCAGCAGTTACATAGGGACAGGTACCTACGAGCAGTACTTC. Amino acid sequence: CASSYIGTGTYEQYF. V usage is TRBV6-5 and J usage is TRBJ2-7; 8 bases line up with TRBD1. CDR1 MNHEY and CDR2 SVGAGI come from the germline V gene. The CDR3 is 15 amino acids. V lost 2 bases, J lost 2 bases, and 5 bases stayed unmatched.

The gene calls are TRBV7-9 and TRBJ2-2; no firm D call. V shed 10 bases and J shed 1 base, with 13 bases lying between them. CDR1 and CDR2 (germline): SEHNR, FQNEAQ (reference sequence). The CDR3 runs 14 residues. The CDR3 here is CATSTSWNTGELFF. The CDR3 DNA reads as TGTGCCACCTCCACTTCTTGGAACACCGGGGAGCTGTTTTTT.

The chain couples TRBV5-1 to TRBJ2-5; 9 bases align to TRBD2. Germline V gene sequence: CDR1 SGHRS, CDR2 YFSETQ. This CDR3 has 16 residues. Trimming removed 4 bases from V and 5 bases from J; junction bases left unmatched: 12. The CDR3 nucleotides are TGCGCCAGCAGCGGAGGACTAGCGAGCGGGTCGGAGACCCAGTACTTC. As protein: CASSGGLASGSETQYF.

V usage is TRBV19 and J usage is TRBJ1-3; 11 bases are a match to TRBD1. The CDR3 extends over 15 amino acids. Germline loops: CDR1 LNHDA, CDR2 SQIVND (reference sequence). V gave up 7 bases and J gave up 4 bases; unmatched junction bases: 6. CDR3 bases: TGTGCCAGTACTGGACAGGGGGCTACAGGAAACACCATATATTTT. Its protein product is CASTGQGATGNTIYF.

The rearrangement uses TRBV5-1 and TRBJ1-5; D unresolved. CDR3 size: 16 residues. V was trimmed by 0 bases and J by 1 base, leaving 11 bases between them. The germline V gene has CDR1 SGHRS and CDR2 YFSETQ. CDR3 sequence: CASSLGAVGSNQPQHF. The CDR3 DNA reads as TGCGCCAGCAGCTTGGGAGCGGTAGGAAGCAATCAGCCCCAGCATTTT.

The V gene is TRBV29-1, the J gene TRBJ1-1, with D possibly matching TRBD1 (5 bases). CDR1 is SQVTM and CDR2 is ANQGSEA in the germline V gene. V gave up 3 bases and J gave up 3 bases, with 14 bases separating them. The CDR3 is made up of 14 amino acids. The CDR3: CSVEGPDTDTEAFF. The CDR3 coding sequence is TGCAGCGTTGAGGGCCCGGACACGGACACTGAAGCTTTCTTT.

On this clone itself: One end of the junction does not line up with germline, which may come from a read error. The gene calls are TRBV2 and TRBJ1-2, with TRBD1 matching 8 bases. Looked up from germline, CDR1 is SNHLY and CDR2 is FYNNEI. The CDR3 extends over 13 amino acids. CDR3 coding DNA: TGTGCCAGCAGTGGGACAGGGAGGGATGGCCACACCTTC. It specifies CASSGTGRDGHTF.

The chain uses TRBV18 and TRBJ2-1; D uncertain. The CDR3 length is 12 residues. Germline assignment: CDR1 KGHSH and CDR2 LQKENI. Trimming took 6 bases from V and 9 from J, leaving 12 bases between them. The CDR3 region has the DNA TGTGCCAGCTCCGACCGGGTTCCTGAGCAGTTCTTC. Protein: CASSDRVPEQFF.

This clone was found once. The chain combines TRBV10-3 with TRBJ2-1, with TRBD2 identical over 10 bases. Germline V gives CDR1 ENHRY, CDR2 SYGVKD. This CDR3 has 17 amino acids. V trimming: 11 bases; J trimming: 0 bases; junction bases outside the gene matches: 13. CDR3 sequence reads: CASSGSGRTLSYNEQFF. CDR3 nucleotides: TGTGCCTCCAGTGGTAGCGGGAGGACGCTCTCCTACAATGAGCAGTTCTTC.

This clone was picked up one time. This chain links TRBV25-1 with TRBJ2-1, with D unclear. Trimming pared 10 bases from V and 3 bases from J, leaving 7 bases between. The CDR3 has 11 amino acids. The germline V gene encodes CDR1 MGHDK and CDR2 SYGVNS. CDR3 region: CATGFYNEQFF. The CDR3 DNA reads TGTGCCACCGGGTTCTACAATGAGCAGTTCTTC. Variable domain in full (rest from reference TRBV25-1 and TRBJ2-1): EADIYQTPRYLVIGTGKKITLECSQTMGHDKMYWYQQDPGMELHLIHYSYGVNSTEKGDLSSESTVSRIRTEHFPLTLESARPSHTSQYLCATGFYNEQFFGPGTRLTVL.

The gene calls are TRBV25-1 and TRBJ1-2; no firm D call. V was cut by 6 bases and J by 8 bases, with 10 bases left in between. This CDR3 spans 11 amino acids. The germline gives CDR1 MGHDK, CDR2 SYGVNS. The CDR3 reads CASSRGRGYTF. CDR3 nucleotide sequence: TGTGCCAGCAGCCGGGGAAGAGGCTACACCTTC.

The table lists this clone with a few counts. The chain carries TRBV11-2 and TRBJ2-1, with D possibly being TRBD1 (6 bases). The V end was cut by 3 bases, the J end by 8 bases, with 11 bases between. The germline gives CDR1 SGHAT, CDR2 FQNNGV. This CDR3 is 13 amino acids long. The CDR3 spells CASSFTGNYEQFF. The CDR3 DNA is TGTGCCAGCAGCTTTACAGGGAACTATGAGCAGTTCTTC.

The V and J genes are TRBV27 and TRBJ2-7; 9 nucleotides line up with TRBD2. Unmatched junction bases numbered 6, after V lost 1 base and J lost 2 bases. Germline V gives CDR1 MNHEY, CDR2 SMNVEV (reference sequence). The CDR3 extends over 16 amino acids. CDR3 in amino acids: CASSLFSREGAYEQYF. In nucleotides, the CDR3 is TGTGCCAGCAGTTTATTCTCGCGGGAGGGCGCCTACGAGCAGTACTTC.

The CDR3 here is CASSRFFARGEQYF. Here the CDR3 DNA reads TGTGCCAGCAGCCGATTTTTTGCCCGGGGGGAGCAGTACTTC. The rearrangement links TRBV7-2 to TRBJ2-7, with TRBD2 as a possible D gene (6 bases). The germline V and J ends were trimmed by 5 bases and 7 bases, with 18 bases remaining between them. Germline CDR1 and CDR2: SGHTA and FQGNSA. This CDR3 comprises 14 residues.

This chain joins TRBV18 and TRBJ2-5, with D tentatively TRBD2 (5 bases). Near its end, the DNA agrees better with TRBJ2-7, so the J call may be wrong. Germline-derived CDR1 and CDR2 are KGHSH and LQKENI. The CDR3 loop spans 13 amino acids. The CDR3, as DNA: TGTGCCAGCTCACCACTACGGGAAGGCGAGCAGTACTTC. Its translation is CASSPLREGEQYF.

The chain couples TRBV11-2 to TRBJ1-2; TRBD1 matches at 8 bases. With 6 bases clipped from V and 2 bases from J, the junction kept 8 bases outside the gene matches. The germline V gene encodes CDR1 SGHAT and CDR2 FQNNGV. The CDR3 runs 15 residues. CDR3 DNA: TGTGCCAGCAGTCTAGTCGGACAGGGAAACTATGGCTACACCTTC. It yields the protein CASSLVGQGNYGYTF.

This clone was seen just once. The V gene is TRBV6-4, the J gene TRBJ2-1, with 16 bases that match TRBD2. Trimming cost V 5 bases and J 4 bases; bases outside gene matches: 11. The CDR3 contains 19 residues. The germline gives CDR1 MRHNA, CDR2 SNTAGT. CDR3 nucleotides: TGTGCCAGCAGTCCAGGGACTAGCGGGAGGGAACTTTTTTACAATGAGCAGTTCTTC. Translating it yields CASSPGTSGRELFYNEQFF.

The V call is TRBV6-1, the J call TRBJ2-1; D is unclear. Germline CDR1 reads MNHNS; CDR2 reads SASEGT. V was cut by 3 bases and J by 9 bases, with 12 bases left in between. This CDR3 comprises 13 residues. DNA of the CDR3: TGTGCCAGCAGTGACCCTTTTCGAGTTGAGCAGTTCTTC. Encoded protein: CASSDPFRVEQFF.

This chain links TRBV9 with TRBJ1-4; D unresolved. This CDR3 is 15 amino acids long. Germline CDR1 and CDR2: SGDLS and YYNGEE. V lost 0 bases, J lost 3 bases, and 9 bases lay in between. The CDR3 protein is CASSVAIGSNEKLFF. CDR3 nucleotides: TGTGCCAGCAGCGTAGCAATCGGGTCTAATGAAAAACTGTTTTTT. The variable domain in full, completed from reference TRBV9 and TRBJ1-4, reads DSGVTQTPKHLITATGQRVTLRCSPRSGDLSVYWYQQSLDQGLQFLIQYYNGEERAKGNILERFSAQQFPDLHSELNLSSLELGDSALYFCASSVAIGSNEKLFFGSGTQLSVL.

This rearrangement joins TRBV30 to TRBJ1-5; D perhaps matches TRBD1 (5 bases). The V and J ends lost 0 bases and 10 bases respectively, with 16 bases between them. This CDR3 is built from 14 residues. Germline V gene sequence: CDR1 GTSNPN, CDR2 SVGIG (reference sequence). In DNA form, the CDR3 reads TGTGCCTGGAGTGTAGGGACTGATGATCGTCCCCAGCATTTT. It encodes CAWSVGTDDRPQHF.